The TCR beta chain under discussion was sequenced for a study of molecular identifiers for immune sequencing clone quantification. Study in general: In replicates, RNA from around 20,000 or 100,000 naive CD8 cells was divided five ways and four parts were sequenced.

This CDR3 region has 11 residues. With 5 bases removed from V and 4 bases from J, the gap between germline ends came to 8 bases. From germline, CDR1 is DFQATT and CDR2 SNEGSKA (reference sequence). TCRdb ran MiXCR on the PCR reads and lists one entry per CDR3 protein. The table has about 86,000 distinct CDR3 sequences, around a quarter seen once; the top ten hold 0.6% to 0.9%. This clonotype was seen ten or more times. The antigen is unknown. Study conclusions and caveats: Detecting spiked Jurkat TCR RNA from one cell among roughly 900,000 naive cells was reportedly possible. Clones above 20 RNA copies contained over 97% of effector molecules and under 1% of naive molecules.

The J gene is TRBJ1-1, the V gene TRBV20-1; D call uncertain. This clonotype originated in a human donor in good health. Some libraries in this study had Jurkat cell RNA spiked in. Sample: naive CD8+ T cells from blood, with Jurkat cell RNA spiked in. Regarding subset: FACS-sorted CD8+CD4-CCR7+CD45RA+ naive T cells. In nucleotides, the CDR3 is TGCAGTGCTCTACAGATCACTGAAGCTTTCTTT. It is translated as CSALQITEAFF.